A selection of T cell receptor beta chains follows, all from one sample in a study of blood T cells in healthy people across ages. TCRdb redid the calling of the 5' RACE reads with MiXCR, one entry per CDR3 protein. The data contain more than 450,000 distinct CDR3 sequences, 25% to 35% of them singletons. This same sample was also part of a study on T cells of mothers and their children.

Sequenced material: blood. These receptors all come from a boy aged 2 to 9 in good health. The CDR3 runs from the conserved cysteine through the conserved F or W. A D gene is named only where the DNA matches it firmly. Size is stated for part of the rows, as once, few or many counts, or as a class when the clone is expanded.

CDR3nt	CDR3aa	abundance	d_gene	v_gene	j_gene
TGTGCCAGCAGCTTAGGAGGGACAGGGGGCTGGAATGAGCAGTTCTTC	CASSLGGTGGWNEQFF	few	TRBD1	TRBV7-9	TRBJ2-1
TGTGCCAGCAGTGCGCCGGGACTCCCGCCGGGGACCCAGTACTTC	CASSAPGLPPGTQYF	few	NA	TRBV6-5	TRBJ2-5
TGCGCCAGCAGCCAAGGGACAGGGACCAAAAACATTCAGTACTTC	CASSQGTGTKNIQYF	NA	TRBD1	TRBV4-3	TRBJ2-4
TGTGCCTGGAGGACAGAAGTTACGCAGTATTTT	CAWRTEVTQYF	few	NA	TRBV30	TRBJ2-3
TGTGCCAGCAGTGAGATTGGGGCTGGGGCCAACGTCCTGACTTTC	CASSEIGAGANVLTF	once	NA	TRBV6-1	TRBJ2-6
TGTGCCAGCAGCTTAGGAGCCCCGCAGTTCTTC	CASSLGAPQFF	few	NA	TRBV7-9	TRBJ2-1
TGTGCCAGCAGCCGAGCGGGACAGGGCAGGAACGAGCAGTACTTC	CASSRAGQGRNEQYF	NA	TRBD1	TRBV3-1	TRBJ2-7
TGTGCCAGCAGCACTGTCGTAGGCTCGTGGAATGAGCAGTTCTTC	CASSTVVGSWNEQFF	few	NA	TRBV7-3	TRBJ2-1
TGTGCCAGCAGTTACCGTCCGGAGGCCAAAAACATTCAGTACTTC	CASSYRPEAKNIQYF	few	NA	TRBV6-2/TRBV6-3	TRBJ2-4
TGTGCCAGCAGCAACCCTCGTTCGCGGAAAGAGACCCAGTACTTC	CASSNPRSRKETQYF	NA	NA	TRBV11-2	TRBJ2-5
TGTGCCAGCAGCGCCCGGACAATGCTTGGAAACACCATATATTTT	CASSARTMLGNTIYF	NA	NA	TRBV9	TRBJ1-3
TGCAGCGGCTATGGGACAGGGGGAACTGAAGCTTTCTTT	CSGYGTGGTEAFF	NA	TRBD1	TRBV29-1	TRBJ1-1
TGCGCCAGCAGCCAACACCAGGGGAACACTGAAGCTTTCTTT	CASSQHQGNTEAFF	NA	NA	TRBV4-3	TRBJ1-1
TGCAGCGTTGAGAGGACCGAGGGAGTTCAGTACTTC	CSVERTEGVQYF	few	NA	TRBV29-1	TRBJ2-4
TGTGCCAGCAGCTCGGGAGGGACTAGCGGGAGCCAAGAGACCCAGTACTTC	CASSSGGTSGSQETQYF	NA	TRBD2	TRBV12-3/TRBV12-4	TRBJ2-5
TGTGCCAGCAGCTTAGGGGTGAGCGTCGCGGAGCTGTTTTTT	CASSLGVSVAELFF	NA	NA	TRBV7-2	TRBJ2-2
TGCAGCGTTGAAGATCGGACGGGTTATGGCTACACCTTC	CSVEDRTGYGYTF	NA	NA	TRBV29-1	TRBJ1-2
TGTGCCAGCTCACAAGGACGGAACACTGAAGCTTTCTTT	CASSQGRNTEAFF	many	NA	TRBV4-3	TRBJ1-1
TGTGCCATCAGTGGGAGGCAAGGGCCCCAAGAGACCCAGTACTTC	CAISGRQGPQETQYF	many	NA	TRBV10-3	TRBJ2-5
TGCAGTGCTTTCCGACAGGGGGCCAATACGCAGTATTTT	CSAFRQGANTQYF	NA	TRBD1	TRBV20-1	TRBJ2-3
TGTGCCAGCAGCTCGAGAATAAAGGACACACTAGCCTCCTACGAGCAGTACTTC	CASSSRIKDTLASYEQYF	NA	NA	TRBV7-2	TRBJ2-7
TGCGCTGCTACAGGGAGCAATCAGCCCCAGCATTTT	CAATGSNQPQHF	NA	NA	TRBV20-1	TRBJ1-5
TGCAGCGTTTCGTACGAGTCCGAGCAGTACTTC	CSVSYESEQYF	few	NA	TRBV29-1	TRBJ2-7
TGTGCCAGCAATGGACGGTCGGCGGTCGGCACTGAAGCTTTCTTT	CASNGRSAVGTEAFF	few	NA	TRBV6-1	TRBJ1-1
TGTGCCAGCAGCGGAGGACAGGGGTACACTGAAGCTTTCTTT	CASSGGQGYTEAFF	NA	TRBD1	TRBV9	TRBJ1-1
TGTGCCACCAGTGATTCGGCGTCAAATGAGCAGTTCTTC	CATSDSASNEQFF	NA	NA	TRBV24-1	TRBJ2-1
TGCAGTGCTAGAACCAGCGGGGGGCTTAGCTCCTACAATGAGCAGTTCTTC	CSARTSGGLSSYNEQFF	NA	TRBD2	TRBV20-1	TRBJ2-1
TGTGCCAGCAGTTTAGGCGGGAGATTCTACAATGAGCAGTTCTTC	CASSLGGRFYNEQFF	few	TRBD2	TRBV12-3/TRBV12-4	TRBJ2-1
TGTGCCACCAGCAGAGATGAGACAGGGATAGAAGCTTTCTTT	CATSRDETGIEAFF	NA	TRBD1	TRBV15	TRBJ1-1
TGCGCCAGCAGCCCACAGGGACCCCTTGAAAAACTGTTTTTT	CASSPQGPLEKLFF	NA	NA	TRBV4-1	TRBJ1-4
TGTGCCAGCAGTTTAAGGGCGGGAGGGCCAAATGAGCAGTTCTTC	CASSLRAGGPNEQFF	NA	TRBD2	TRBV27	TRBJ2-1
TGCGCCAGCAGCGAGGGGACTAGCGGGGGGGATACGCAGTATTTT	CASSEGTSGGDTQYF	NA	TRBD2	TRBV5-1	TRBJ2-3
TGTGCTAGCAGCCCGGACGCGGGGGCAGGGACCCAGTACTTC	CASSPDAGAGTQYF	NA	NA	TRBV7-7	TRBJ2-5
TGTGCCAGCACACCATGGACGTACAATGAGCAGTTCTTC	CASTPWTYNEQFF	NA	NA	TRBV6-1	TRBJ2-1
TGTGCCACCAGCAGAGATGGCGGGGTCCGGGAGACCCAGTACTTC	CATSRDGGVRETQYF	NA	NA	TRBV15	TRBJ2-5
TGTGCCACTCGTGGGGGGATAGATATGCAGTATTTT	CATRGGIDMQYF	NA	NA	TRBV2	TRBJ2-3
TGCAGTGCTAGAGCTTCGTCTAGCGGGGTCGAGCAGTACTTC	CSARASSSGVEQYF	NA	TRBD2	TRBV20-1	TRBJ2-7
TGTGCCAGCAGCCAATCTCCGCCGGGGACTAGCTCCTACGAGCAGTACTTC	CASSQSPPGTSSYEQYF	NA	TRBD2	TRBV16	TRBJ2-7
TGTGCCAGCAGCTTGGTGGCAGCAGACTCCTACGAGCAGTACTTC	CASSLVAADSYEQYF	NA	NA	TRBV5-6	TRBJ2-7
TGCGCCAGCAGCTTGACCCGGGTTGGCTCAGATACGCAGTATTTT	CASSLTRVGSDTQYF	few	NA	TRBV5-1	TRBJ2-3
TGTGCCATCAGTGAGTCCGTAACTAGCGGGAGCTCCTACAATGAGCAGTTCTTC	CAISESVTSGSSYNEQFF	few	TRBD2	TRBV10-3	TRBJ2-1
TGTGCCAGCAGTCCGGGCTTGGGTCAGCCCCAGCATTTT	CASSPGLGQPQHF	few	NA	TRBV13	TRBJ1-5
TGCAGTGCTAGAGGAACCCTCAATTCACAGGTGAACACTGAAGCTTTCTTT	CSARGTLNSQVNTEAFF	few	NA	TRBV20-1	TRBJ1-1
TGCGCCAGCAGCTTGATGTCCCGGGGGGACACCTCCTACGAGCAGTACTTC	CASSLMSRGDTSYEQYF	few	NA	TRBV5-1	TRBJ2-7
TGTGCCAGCAGCTTAGGCGGACCAACTAAAGAGACCCAGTACTTC	CASSLGGPTKETQYF	NA	NA	TRBV7-9	TRBJ2-5
TGCAGCGTCCGCGGGAGGAGCTCCTACGAGCAGTACTTC	CSVRGRSSYEQYF	NA	TRBD2	TRBV29-1	TRBJ2-7
TGTGCCAGCAGAGGACAGGGCACAACTAATGAAAAACTGTTTTTT	CASRGQGTTNEKLFF	NA	TRBD1	TRBV6-6	TRBJ1-4